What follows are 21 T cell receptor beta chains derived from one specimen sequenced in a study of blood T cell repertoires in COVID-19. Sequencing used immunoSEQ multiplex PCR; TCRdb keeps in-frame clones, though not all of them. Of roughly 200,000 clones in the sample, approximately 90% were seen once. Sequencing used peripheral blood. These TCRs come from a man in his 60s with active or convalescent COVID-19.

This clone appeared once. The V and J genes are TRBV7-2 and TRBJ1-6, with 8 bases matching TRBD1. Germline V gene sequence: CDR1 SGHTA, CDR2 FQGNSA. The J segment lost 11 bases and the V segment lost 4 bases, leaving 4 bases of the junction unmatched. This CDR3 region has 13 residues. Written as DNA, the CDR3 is TGTGCCAGCAGCTCCGGACAGGGCGCACCCCTCCACTTT. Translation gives CASSSGQGAPLHF.

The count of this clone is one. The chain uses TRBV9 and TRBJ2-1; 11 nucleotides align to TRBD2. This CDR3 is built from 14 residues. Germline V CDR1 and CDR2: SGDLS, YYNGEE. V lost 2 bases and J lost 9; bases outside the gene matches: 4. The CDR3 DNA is TGTGCCAGCAGCGTTACGGGACTAGCGGCTGAGCAGTTCTTC. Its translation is CASSVTGLAAEQFF.

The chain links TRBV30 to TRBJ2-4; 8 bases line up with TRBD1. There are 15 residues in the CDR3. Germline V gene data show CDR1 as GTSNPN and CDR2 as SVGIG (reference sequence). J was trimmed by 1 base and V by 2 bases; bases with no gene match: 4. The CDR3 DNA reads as TGTGCCTGGAGTTTCCCAGGGGGCGCCAAAAACATTCAGTACTTC. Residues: CAWSFPGGAKNIQYF. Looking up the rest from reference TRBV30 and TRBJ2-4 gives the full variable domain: SQTIHQWPATLVQPVGSPLSLECTVEGTSNPNLYWYRQAAGRGLQLLFYSVGIGQISSEVPQNLSASRPQDRQFILSSKKLLLSDSGFYLCAWSFPGGAKNIQYFGAGTRLSVL.

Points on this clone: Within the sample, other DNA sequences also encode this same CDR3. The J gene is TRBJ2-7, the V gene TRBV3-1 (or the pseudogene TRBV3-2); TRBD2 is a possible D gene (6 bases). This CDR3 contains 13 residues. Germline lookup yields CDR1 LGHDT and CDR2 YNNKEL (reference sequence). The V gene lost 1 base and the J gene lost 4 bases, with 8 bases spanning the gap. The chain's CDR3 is CASSQAGTYEQYF. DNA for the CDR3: TGTGCCAGCAGCCAAGCCGGGACTTACGAGCAGTACTTC.

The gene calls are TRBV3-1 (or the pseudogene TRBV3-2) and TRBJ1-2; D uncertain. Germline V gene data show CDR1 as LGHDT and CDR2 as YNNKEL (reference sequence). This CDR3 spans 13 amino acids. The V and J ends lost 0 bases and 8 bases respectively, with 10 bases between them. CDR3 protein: CASSQEGRRGYTF. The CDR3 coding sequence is TGTGCCAGCAGCCAAGAAGGGAGGAGAGGCTACACCTTC.

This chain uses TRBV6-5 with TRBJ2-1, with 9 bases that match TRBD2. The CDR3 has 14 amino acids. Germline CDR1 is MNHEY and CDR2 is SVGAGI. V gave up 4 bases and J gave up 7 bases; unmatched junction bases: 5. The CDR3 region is CASSWGGGENEQFF. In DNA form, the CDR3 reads TGTGCCAGCAGTTGGGGCGGGGGGGAGAATGAGCAGTTCTTC.

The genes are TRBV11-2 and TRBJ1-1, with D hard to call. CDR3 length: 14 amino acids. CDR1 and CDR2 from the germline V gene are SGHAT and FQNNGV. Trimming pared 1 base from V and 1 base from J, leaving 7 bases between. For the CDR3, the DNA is TGTGCCAGCAGCTTAGGACGGAGGAACACTGAAGCTTTCTTT. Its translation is CASSLGRRNTEAFF.

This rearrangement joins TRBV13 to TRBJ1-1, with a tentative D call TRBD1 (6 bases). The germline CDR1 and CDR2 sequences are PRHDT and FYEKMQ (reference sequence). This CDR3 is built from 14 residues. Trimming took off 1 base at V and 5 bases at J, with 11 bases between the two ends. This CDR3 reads CASSLAGARTEAFF. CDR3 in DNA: TGTGCCAGCAGCTTAGCAGGGGCGCGGACTGAAGCTTTCTTT. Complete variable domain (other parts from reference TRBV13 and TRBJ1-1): AAGVIQSPRHLIKEKRETATLKCYPIPRHDTVYWYQQGPGQDPQFLISFYEKMQSDKGSIPDRFSAQQFSDYHSELNMSSLELGDSALYFCASSLAGARTEAFFGQGTRLTVV.

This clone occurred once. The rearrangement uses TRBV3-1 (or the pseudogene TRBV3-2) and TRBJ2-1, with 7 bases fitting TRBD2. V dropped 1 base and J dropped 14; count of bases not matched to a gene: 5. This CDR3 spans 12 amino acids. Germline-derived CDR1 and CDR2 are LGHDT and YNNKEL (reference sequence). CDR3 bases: TGTGCCAGCAGCCAAGGCGAGCGGGGAGAGTTCTTC. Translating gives CASSQGERGEFF.

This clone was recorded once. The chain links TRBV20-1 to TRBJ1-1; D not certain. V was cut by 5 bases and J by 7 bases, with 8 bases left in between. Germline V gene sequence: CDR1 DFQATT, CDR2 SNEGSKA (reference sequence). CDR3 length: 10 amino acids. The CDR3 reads CSAGSDEAFF. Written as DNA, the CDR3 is TGCAGTGCTGGGAGCGATGAAGCTTTCTTT.

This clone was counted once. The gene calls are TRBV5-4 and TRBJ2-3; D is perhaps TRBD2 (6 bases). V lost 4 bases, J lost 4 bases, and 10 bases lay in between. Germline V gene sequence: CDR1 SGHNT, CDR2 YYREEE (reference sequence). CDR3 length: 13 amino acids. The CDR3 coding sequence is TGTGCCAGCAGCGGGGCGGGACCAGATACGCAGTATTTT. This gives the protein CASSGAGPDTQYF.

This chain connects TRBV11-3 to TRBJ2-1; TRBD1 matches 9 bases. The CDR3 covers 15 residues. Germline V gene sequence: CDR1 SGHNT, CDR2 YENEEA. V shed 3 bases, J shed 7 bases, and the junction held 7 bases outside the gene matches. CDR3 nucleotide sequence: TGTGCCAGCAGCTTGACAGGGGGGGCCCGGAATGAGCAGTTCTTC. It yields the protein CASSLTGGARNEQFF.

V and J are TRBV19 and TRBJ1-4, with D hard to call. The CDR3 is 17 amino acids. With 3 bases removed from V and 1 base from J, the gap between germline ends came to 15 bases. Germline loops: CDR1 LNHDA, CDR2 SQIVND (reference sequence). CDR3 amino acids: CASSIGRGSLTNEKLFF. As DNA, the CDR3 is TGTGCCAGTAGTATTGGGAGAGGGTCCTTAACTAATGAAAAACTGTTTTTT.

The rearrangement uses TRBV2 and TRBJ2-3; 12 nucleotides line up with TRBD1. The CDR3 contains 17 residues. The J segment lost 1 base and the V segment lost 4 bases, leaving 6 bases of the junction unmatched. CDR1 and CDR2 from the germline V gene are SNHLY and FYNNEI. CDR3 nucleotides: TGTGCCAGCAGTGCCCTGGGACAGGGGGCAGGCACAGATACGCAGTATTTT. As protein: CASSALGQGAGTDTQYF.

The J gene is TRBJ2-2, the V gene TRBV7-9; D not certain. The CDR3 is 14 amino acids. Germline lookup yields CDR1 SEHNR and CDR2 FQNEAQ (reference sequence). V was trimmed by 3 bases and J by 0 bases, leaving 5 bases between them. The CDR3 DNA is TGTGCCAGCAGCTTCCCCGCGAACACCGGGGAGCTGTTTTTT. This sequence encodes CASSFPANTGELFF.

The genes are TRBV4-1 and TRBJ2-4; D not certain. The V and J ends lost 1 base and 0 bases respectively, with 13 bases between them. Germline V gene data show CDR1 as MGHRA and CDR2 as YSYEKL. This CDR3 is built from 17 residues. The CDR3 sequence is CASSQVGIPIAKNIQYF. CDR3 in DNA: TGCGCCAGCAGCCAAGTGGGCATACCTATAGCCAAAAACATTCAGTACTTC.

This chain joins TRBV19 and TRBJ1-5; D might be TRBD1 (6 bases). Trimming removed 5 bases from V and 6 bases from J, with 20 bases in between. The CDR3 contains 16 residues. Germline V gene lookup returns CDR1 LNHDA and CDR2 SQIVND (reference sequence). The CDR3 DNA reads TGTGCCAGTAGTCCCCCCCCCGGTAAACAGGGTCAGCCCCAGCATTTT. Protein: CASSPPPGKQGQPQHF.

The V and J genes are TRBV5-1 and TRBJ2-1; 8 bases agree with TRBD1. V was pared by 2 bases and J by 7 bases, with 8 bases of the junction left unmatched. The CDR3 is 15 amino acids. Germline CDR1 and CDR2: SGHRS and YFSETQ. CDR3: CASSLGQGGINEQFF. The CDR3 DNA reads TGCGCCAGCAGCTTAGGACAGGGAGGAATAAATGAGCAGTTCTTC.

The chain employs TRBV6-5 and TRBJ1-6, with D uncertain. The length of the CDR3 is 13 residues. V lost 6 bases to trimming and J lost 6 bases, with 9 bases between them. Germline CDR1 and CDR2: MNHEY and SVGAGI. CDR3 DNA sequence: TGTGCCAGCAGCTTCTACAGTAATTCACCCCTCCACTTT. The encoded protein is CASSFYSNSPLHF.

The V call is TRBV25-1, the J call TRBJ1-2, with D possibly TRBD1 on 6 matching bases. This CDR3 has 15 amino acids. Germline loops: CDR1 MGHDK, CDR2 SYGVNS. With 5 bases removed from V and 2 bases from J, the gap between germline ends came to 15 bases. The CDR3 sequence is CASSSSGAGNYGYTF. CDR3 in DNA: TGTGCCAGCAGTTCGTCAGGGGCAGGAAACTATGGCTACACCTTC.

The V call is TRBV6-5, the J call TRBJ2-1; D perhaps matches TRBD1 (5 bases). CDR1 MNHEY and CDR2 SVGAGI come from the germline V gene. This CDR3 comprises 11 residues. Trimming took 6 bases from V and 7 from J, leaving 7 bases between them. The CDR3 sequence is CASSRVNEQFF. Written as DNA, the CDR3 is TGTGCCAGCAGCAGGGTTAATGAGCAGTTCTTC.